Included here is one T cell receptor (beta chain) sequence, with context. This entry belongs to a study of Tregs in tolerant kidney transplant recipients. Study-level information: The nonmyeloablative bone marrow transplants came from related graft donors, with transient mixed chimerism.

The CDR3 spans 14 residues. V shed 4 bases and J 11 bases; nucleotides not matched to a gene: 10. CDR1 and CDR2 from the germline V gene are SGHNT and YYREEE (reference sequence). Unstimulated regulatory T cells (CD4+CD25+CD127-), CD4+CD25- non-regulatory cells, CD4 and CD8 cells were FACS-sorted from thawed PBMCs. Clones were sequenced by immunoSEQ multiplex PCR, and TCRdb holds only the in-frame ones, with some missing. The sample has fewer than 100,000 clones; roughly 93% are singletons. The chain recombines TRBV5-4 with TRBJ2-1; 9 nucleotides agree with TRBD2. The sample consisted of CD4+ T cells from blood, taken before the transplant. This clonotype was obtained from a human donor who received a combined kidney and bone marrow transplant. CDR3 protein: CASSATSGRVQQFF. DNA of the CDR3: TGTGCCAGCAGCGCGACTAGCGGAAGAGTACAGCAGTTCTTC.